This T cell receptor beta chain was retrieved from a study of blood T cell repertoires in COVID-19. From germline, CDR1 is MGHDK and CDR2 SYGVNS. CDR3 size: 15 residues. V was shortened by 4 bases and J by 2 bases, with 12 bases between the two germline ends. Some clones are missing from TCRdb's copy, which holds only in-frame ones; the method was immunoSEQ multiplex PCR. The table records 84,000 or so clones, 60% to 85% of them present only once. The sequence derives from a human donor in a cohort sampled during active COVID-19. V usage is TRBV25-1 and J usage is TRBJ2-1, with D maybe TRBD1 (6 bases). The sequenced sample was peripheral blood. The CDR3 loop is CASSGTESTYNEQFF. The CDR3, as DNA: TGTGCCAGCAGTGGGACAGAAAGTACCTACAATGAGCAGTTCTTC.